This TCR beta chain was retrieved from a study of CXCR3-negative and CXCR3-positive naive CD8 T cells. About the study: For each library, about 1.5 +/- 0.3 million TRB reads were obtained, some 130 million in total. Overall study findings and caveats: No difference in surface CD5 was seen between naive subsets, and TCR strength was inferred from TRB CDR3 properties. CXCR3-negative and CXCR3-positive naive cells shared comparable TRBV-TRBJ usage, but memory cells did not. Memory CD8+ cells showed much lower diversity, while both naive subsets were comparably high.

UMI labels and 5' RACE were used to prepare the TRB cDNA libraries. TCRdb reprocessed the 5' RACE reads, keeping one entry per CDR3 protein, no DNA. Its table lists roughly 48,000 distinct CDR3 sequences. Regarding this clonotype: The antigen is not known.

Per the germline V gene, CDR1 is SGHDT and CDR2 is YYEEEE. The CDR3 is 15 residues long. The receptor was isolated from a human donor in good health. Some clones in this sample may be carry-over from other donors' samples. This chain uses TRBV5-6 with TRBJ2-3; the D call of TRBD2 rests on TCRdb alone, since no DNA is present to check it. The sample taken for sequencing was memory CD8+ T cells from blood. The CDR3 region is CASSQAGGETDTQYF.